This TCR beta chain stems from a study of metastatic and nonmetastatic thyroid tumors. Overall study: Across peripheral blood and tumor or nodule tissue samples taken from malignant and benign thyroid patients, the repertoires were compared with one another.

Notes on the study in general: Benign nodules were reported to have significantly lower TCR beta diversity than malignant thyroid tumors, in blood and tumor.

As processed by the authors: A distant-metastasis classifier for papillary thyroid cancer was built using CDR3 differences across clinicopathological groups. TCRdb redid the clone calls on the PCR reads using MiXCR. Clone size and V and J calls follow TCRdb, not the original study. The table lists about 93,000 clones, roughly 8.6% of them singletons. Trimming took 9 bases from V and 0 from J; bases not matched to a gene: 5. The CDR3 is 14 residues long. A note on this clone: Antigen unknown.

None of the patients had undergone any treatment ahead of thyroid surgery. This TCR came from a female donor with papillary thyroid cancer or a benign thyroid nodule (not recorded which). Some clones in this sample may be carry-over from other donors' samples. Input material: blood. The chain couples TRBV12-3 or TRBV12-4 to TRBJ2-3, with TRBD2 matching over 8 bases. CDR3 sequence (DNA): TGTGCCAGTTGGACGGGGGGGAGCACAGATACGCAGTATTTT. Translating gives CASWTGGSTDTQYF.